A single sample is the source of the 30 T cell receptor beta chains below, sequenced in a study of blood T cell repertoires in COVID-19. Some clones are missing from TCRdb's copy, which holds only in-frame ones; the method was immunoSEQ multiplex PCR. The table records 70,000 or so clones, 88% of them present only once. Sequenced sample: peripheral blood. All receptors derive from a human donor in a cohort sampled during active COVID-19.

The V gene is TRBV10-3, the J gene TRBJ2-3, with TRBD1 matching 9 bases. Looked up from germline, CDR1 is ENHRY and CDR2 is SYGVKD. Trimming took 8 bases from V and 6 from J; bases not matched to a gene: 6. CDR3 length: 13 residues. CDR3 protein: CAISGTGSDTQYF. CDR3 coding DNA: TGTGCCATCTCCGGGACAGGGAGCGATACGCAGTATTTT.

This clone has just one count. This CDR3 is CASSDSWNTEAFF. In nucleotides, the CDR3 is TGTGCCAGTTCCGACAGCTGGAACACTGAAGCTTTCTTT. The V call is TRBV19, the J call TRBJ1-1, with D possibly TRBD1 on 5 matching bases. Germline assignment: CDR1 LNHDA and CDR2 SQIVND (reference sequence). This CDR3 is 13 amino acids long. Trimming left V 8 bases short and J 1 base short, with 11 bases between.

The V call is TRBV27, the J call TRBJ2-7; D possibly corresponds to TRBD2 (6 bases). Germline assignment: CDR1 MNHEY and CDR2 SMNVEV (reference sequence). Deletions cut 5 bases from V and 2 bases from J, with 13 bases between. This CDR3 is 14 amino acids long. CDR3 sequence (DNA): TGTGCCAGCAGTCCCCGACTAGGCCCCTACGAGCAGTACTTC. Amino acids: CASSPRLGPYEQYF.

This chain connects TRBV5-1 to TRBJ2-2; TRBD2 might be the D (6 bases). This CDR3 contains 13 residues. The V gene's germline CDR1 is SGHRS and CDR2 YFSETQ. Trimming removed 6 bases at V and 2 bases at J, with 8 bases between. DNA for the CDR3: TGCGCCAGCAAGGGACTTAACACCGGGGAGCTGTTTTTT. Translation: CASKGLNTGELFF.

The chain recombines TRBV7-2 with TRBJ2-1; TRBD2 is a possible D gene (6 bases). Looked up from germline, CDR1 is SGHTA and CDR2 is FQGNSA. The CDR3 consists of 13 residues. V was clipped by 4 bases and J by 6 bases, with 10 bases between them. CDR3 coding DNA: TGTGCCAGCAGCTCCGGAGGGGTCAATGAGCAGTTCTTC. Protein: CASSSGGVNEQFF. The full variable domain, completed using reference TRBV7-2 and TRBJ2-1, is GAGVSQSPSNKVTEKGKDVELRCDPISGHTALYWYRQSLGQGLEFLIYFQGNSAPDKSGLPSDRFSAERTGGSVSTLTIQRTQQEDSAVYLCASSSGGVNEQFFGPGTRLTVL.

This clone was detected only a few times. The CDR3 coding sequence is TGTGCCAGCAGTGAGTTGAGGTCGGGAGCCACCGGGGAGCTGTTTTTT. Residues: CASSELRSGATGELFF. The chain has TRBV6-1 and TRBJ2-2; D might be TRBD2 (6 bases). CDR1 MNHNS and CDR2 SASEGT come from the germline V gene. V gave up 3 bases and J gave up 4 bases, with 15 bases separating them. CDR3 length: 16 amino acids.

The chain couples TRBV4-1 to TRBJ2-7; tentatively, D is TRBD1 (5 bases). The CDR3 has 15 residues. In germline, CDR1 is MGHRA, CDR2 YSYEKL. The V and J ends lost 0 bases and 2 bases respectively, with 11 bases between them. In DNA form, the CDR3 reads TGCGCCAGCAGCCAAGATGTCAGGGCACCCTACGAGCAGTACTTC. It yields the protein CASSQDVRAPYEQYF.

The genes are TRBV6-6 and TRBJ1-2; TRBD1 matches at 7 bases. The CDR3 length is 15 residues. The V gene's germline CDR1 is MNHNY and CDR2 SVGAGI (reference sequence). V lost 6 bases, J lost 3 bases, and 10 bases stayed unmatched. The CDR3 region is CASRARGALDYGYTF. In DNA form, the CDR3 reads TGTGCCAGCAGAGCCAGGGGGGCTTTGGACTATGGCTACACCTTC.

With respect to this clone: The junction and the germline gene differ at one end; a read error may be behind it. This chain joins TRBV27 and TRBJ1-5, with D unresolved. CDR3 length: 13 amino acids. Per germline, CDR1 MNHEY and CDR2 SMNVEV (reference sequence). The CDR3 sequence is CVSGHGPGQPQHF. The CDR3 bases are TGTGTCAGCGGCCATGGCCCCGGGCAGCCCCAGCATTTT.

This chain's CDR3 is CASSFSGNTGELFF. The CDR3 DNA follows: TGTGCCAGCAGCTTTTCAGGGAACACCGGGGAGCTGTTTTTT. The genes are TRBV11-2 and TRBJ2-2; D gene unclear. V gave up 3 bases and J gave up 1 base, with 6 bases separating them. The germline CDR1 and CDR2 sequences are SGHAT and FQNNGV. CDR3 length equals 14 residues.

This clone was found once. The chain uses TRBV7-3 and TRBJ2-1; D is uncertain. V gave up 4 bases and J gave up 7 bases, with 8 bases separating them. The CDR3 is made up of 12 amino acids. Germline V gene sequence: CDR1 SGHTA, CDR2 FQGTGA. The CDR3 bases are TGTGCCAGCAGCTCCCAACTTAATGAGCAGTTCTTC. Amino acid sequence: CASSSQLNEQFF.

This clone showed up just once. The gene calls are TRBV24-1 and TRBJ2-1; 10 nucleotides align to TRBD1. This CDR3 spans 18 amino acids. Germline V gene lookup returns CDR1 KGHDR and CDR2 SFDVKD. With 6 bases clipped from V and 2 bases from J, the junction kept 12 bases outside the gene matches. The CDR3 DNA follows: TGTGCCACCAGTACCACAGTGCCTGGGACAGGGGCCTACAATGAGCAGTTCTTC. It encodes CATSTTVPGTGAYNEQFF.

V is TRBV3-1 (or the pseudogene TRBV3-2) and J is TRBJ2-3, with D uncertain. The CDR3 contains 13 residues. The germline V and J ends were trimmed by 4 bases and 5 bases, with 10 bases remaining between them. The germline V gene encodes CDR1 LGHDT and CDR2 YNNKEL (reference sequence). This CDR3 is CASSPRLGDTQYF. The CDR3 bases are TGTGCCAGCAGCCCCAGACTTGGAGATACGCAGTATTTT.

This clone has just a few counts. The CDR3 DNA follows: TGTGCCAGCAGCTTAATGGTAACCGGGGCGAACACCGGGGAGCTGTTTTTT. This codes for CASSLMVTGANTGELFF. This chain links TRBV7-3 with TRBJ2-2; maybe TRBD2 (5 bases). Germline values: CDR1 SGHTA, CDR2 FQGTGA. The CDR3 runs to 17 residues. V dropped 1 base and J dropped 0 bases, with 12 bases sitting between them.

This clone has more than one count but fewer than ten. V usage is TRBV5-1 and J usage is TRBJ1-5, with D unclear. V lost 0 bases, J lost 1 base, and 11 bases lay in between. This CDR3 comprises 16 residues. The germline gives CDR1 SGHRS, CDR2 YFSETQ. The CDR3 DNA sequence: TGCGCCAGCAGCTTGGACCCAAGTGGCAGCAATCAGCCCCAGCATTTT. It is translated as CASSLDPSGSNQPQHF.

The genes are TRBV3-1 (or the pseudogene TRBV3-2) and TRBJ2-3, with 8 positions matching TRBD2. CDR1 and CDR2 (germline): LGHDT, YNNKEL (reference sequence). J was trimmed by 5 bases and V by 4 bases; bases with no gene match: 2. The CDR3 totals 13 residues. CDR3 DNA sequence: TGTGCCAGCAGCCCGGGGGGGCTAGATACGCAGTATTTT. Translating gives CASSPGGLDTQYF.

CDR3 amino acids: CASSSQAWGVRNYEQYF. In nucleotides, the CDR3 is TGTGCCAGCAGTTCCCAGGCTTGGGGAGTACGGAACTACGAGCAGTACTTC. J is TRBJ2-7 and V is TRBV28; D may be TRBD2 (5 bases). CDR1 is MDHEN, CDR2 SYDVKM, per germline. The CDR3 consists of 17 residues. The V and J ends lost 4 bases and 3 bases respectively, with 22 bases between them.

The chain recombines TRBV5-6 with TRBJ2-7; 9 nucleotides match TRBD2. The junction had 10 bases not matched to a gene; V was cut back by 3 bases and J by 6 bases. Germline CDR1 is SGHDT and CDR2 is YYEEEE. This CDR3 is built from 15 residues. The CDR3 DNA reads TGTGCCAGCAGCTGGAGGGCGGGAGGGGGACTCGAGCAGTACGTC. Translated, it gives CASSWRAGGGLEQYV.

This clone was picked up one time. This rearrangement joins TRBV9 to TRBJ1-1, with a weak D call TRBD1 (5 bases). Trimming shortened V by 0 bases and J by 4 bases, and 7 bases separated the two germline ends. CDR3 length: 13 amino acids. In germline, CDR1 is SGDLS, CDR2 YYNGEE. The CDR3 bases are TGTGCCAGCAGCGTAGGGGGCCGCACTGAAGCTTTCTTT. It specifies CASSVGGRTEAFF.

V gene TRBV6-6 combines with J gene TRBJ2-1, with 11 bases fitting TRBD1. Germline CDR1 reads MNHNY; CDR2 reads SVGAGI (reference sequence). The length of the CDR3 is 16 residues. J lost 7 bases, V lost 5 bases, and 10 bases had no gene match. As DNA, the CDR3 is TGTGCCAGCAGTGCTTCAGGACAGGGGGCGCGAAATGAGCAGTTCTTC. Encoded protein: CASSASGQGARNEQFF.

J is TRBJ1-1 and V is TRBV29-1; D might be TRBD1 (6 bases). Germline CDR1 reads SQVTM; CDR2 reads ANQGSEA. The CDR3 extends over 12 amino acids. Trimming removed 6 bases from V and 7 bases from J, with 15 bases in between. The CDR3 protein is CSVADQGFEAFF. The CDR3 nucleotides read TGCAGCGTCGCCGATCAGGGGTTTGAAGCTTTCTTT.

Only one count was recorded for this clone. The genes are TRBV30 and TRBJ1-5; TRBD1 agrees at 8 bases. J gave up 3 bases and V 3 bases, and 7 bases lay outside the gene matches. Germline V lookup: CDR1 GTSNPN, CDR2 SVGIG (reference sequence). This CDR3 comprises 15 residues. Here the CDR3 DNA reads TGTGCCTGGAGCCACAAGACAGGGGCCAATCAGCCCCAGCATTTT. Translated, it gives CAWSHKTGANQPQHF.

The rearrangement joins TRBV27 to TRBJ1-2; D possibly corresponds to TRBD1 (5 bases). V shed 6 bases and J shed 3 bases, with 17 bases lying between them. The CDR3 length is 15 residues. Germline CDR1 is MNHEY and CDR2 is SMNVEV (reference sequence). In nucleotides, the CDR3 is TGTGCCAGCAGGTTCCGGGCTGGGGGGGACTATGGCTACACCTTC. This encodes CASRFRAGGDYGYTF.

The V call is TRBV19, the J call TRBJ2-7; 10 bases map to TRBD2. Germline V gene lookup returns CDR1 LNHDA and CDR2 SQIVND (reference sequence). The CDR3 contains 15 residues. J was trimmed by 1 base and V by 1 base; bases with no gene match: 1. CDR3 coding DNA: TGTGCCAGTAGTATAGGACTAGCGGGTTCCTACGAGCAGTACTTC. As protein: CASSIGLAGSYEQYF.

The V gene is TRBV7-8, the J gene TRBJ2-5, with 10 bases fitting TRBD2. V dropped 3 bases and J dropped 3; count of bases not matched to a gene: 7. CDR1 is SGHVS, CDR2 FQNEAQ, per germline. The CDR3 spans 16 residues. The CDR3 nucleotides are TGTGCCAGCAGCTTTTTGGCTAGCGGGGGCGAAGAGACCCAGTACTTC. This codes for CASSFLASGGEETQYF.

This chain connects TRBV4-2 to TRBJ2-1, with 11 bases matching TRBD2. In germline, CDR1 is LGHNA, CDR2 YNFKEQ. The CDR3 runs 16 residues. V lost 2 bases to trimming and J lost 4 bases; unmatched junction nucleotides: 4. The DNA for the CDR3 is TGTGCCAGCAGCCAAACTAGCGGGAGAACGTACAATGAGCAGTTCTTC. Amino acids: CASSQTSGRTYNEQFF.

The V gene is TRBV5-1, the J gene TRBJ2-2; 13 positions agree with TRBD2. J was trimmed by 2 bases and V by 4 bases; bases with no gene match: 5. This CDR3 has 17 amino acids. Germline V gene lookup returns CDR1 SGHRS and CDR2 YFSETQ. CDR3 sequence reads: CASSGGLAGLNTGELFF. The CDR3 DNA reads TGCGCCAGCAGCGGGGGACTAGCGGGACTTAACACCGGGGAGCTGTTTTTT.

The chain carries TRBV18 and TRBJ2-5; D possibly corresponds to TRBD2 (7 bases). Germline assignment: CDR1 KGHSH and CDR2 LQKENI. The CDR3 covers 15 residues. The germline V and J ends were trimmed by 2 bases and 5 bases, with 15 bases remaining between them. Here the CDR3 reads CASSPSNREGETQYF. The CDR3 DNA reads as TGTGCCAGCTCACCAAGTAACAGGGAGGGCGAGACCCAGTACTTC.

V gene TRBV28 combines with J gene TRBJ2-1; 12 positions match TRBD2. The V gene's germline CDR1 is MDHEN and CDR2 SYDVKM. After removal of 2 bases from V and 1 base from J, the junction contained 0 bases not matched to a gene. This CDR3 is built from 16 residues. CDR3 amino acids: CASSLLAGGSYNEQFF. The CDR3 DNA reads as TGTGCCAGCAGTTTACTAGCGGGAGGGTCCTACAATGAGCAGTTCTTC.

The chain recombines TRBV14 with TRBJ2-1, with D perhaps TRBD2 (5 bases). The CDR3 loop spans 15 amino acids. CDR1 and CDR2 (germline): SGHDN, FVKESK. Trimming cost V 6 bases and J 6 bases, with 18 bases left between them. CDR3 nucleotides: TGTGCCAGCAGGCCGACTTCCGCGGGTGGCAATGAGCAGTTCTTC. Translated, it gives CASRPTSAGGNEQFF.